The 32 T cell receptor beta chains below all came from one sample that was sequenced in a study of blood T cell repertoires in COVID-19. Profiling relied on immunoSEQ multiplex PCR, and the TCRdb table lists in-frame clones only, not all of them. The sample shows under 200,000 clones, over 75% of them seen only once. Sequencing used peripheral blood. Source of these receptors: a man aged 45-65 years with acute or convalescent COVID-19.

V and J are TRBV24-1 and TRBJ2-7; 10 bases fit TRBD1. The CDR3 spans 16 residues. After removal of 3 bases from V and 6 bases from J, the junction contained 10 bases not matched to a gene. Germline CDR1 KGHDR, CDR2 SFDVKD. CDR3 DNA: TGTGCCACCAGTGATAGTCCGGGACAGGGGATAGGCGAGCAGTACTTC. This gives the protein CATSDSPGQGIGEQYF.

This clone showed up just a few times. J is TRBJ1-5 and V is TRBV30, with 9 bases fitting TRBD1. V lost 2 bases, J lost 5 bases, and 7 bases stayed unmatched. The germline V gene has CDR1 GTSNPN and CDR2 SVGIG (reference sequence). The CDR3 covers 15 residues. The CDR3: CAWSRTQGAYQPQHF. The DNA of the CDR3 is TGTGCCTGGAGTCGAACACAGGGGGCGTATCAGCCCCAGCATTTT.

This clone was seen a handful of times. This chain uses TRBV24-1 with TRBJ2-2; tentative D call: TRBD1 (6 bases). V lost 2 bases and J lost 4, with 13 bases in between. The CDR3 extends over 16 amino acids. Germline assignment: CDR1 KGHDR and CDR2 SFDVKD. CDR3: CATSDSGAAGTGELFF. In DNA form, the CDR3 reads TGTGCCACCAGTGATTCAGGGGCGGCGGGCACCGGGGAGCTGTTTTTT.

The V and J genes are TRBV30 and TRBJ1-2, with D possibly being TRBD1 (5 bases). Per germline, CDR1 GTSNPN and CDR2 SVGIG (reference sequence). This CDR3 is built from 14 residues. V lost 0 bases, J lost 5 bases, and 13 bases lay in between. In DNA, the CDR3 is TGTGCCTGGAGTGTACCAGGGTCTTGGTATGGCTACACCTTC. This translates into CAWSVPGSWYGYTF. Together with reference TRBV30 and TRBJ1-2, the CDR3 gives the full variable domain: SQTIHQWPATLVQPVGSPLSLECTVEGTSNPNLYWYRQAAGRGLQLLFYSVGIGQISSEVPQNLSASRPQDRQFILSSKKLLLSDSGFYLCAWSVPGSWYGYTFGSGTRLTVV.

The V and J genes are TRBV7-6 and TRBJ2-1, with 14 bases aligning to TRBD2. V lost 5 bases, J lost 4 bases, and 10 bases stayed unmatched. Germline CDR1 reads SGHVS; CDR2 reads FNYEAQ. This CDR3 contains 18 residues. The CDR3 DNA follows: TGTGCCAGCAGCCCGCTGACTAGCGGGGGGGGTCAGTACAATGAGCAGTTCTTC. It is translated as CASSPLTSGGGQYNEQFF.

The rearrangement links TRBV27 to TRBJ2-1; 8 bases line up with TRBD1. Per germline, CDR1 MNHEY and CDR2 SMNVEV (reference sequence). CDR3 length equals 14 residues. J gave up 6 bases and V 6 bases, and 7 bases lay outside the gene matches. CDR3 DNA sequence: TGTGCCAGCAGCCTCGGGACAGGCGTCAATGAGCAGTTCTTC. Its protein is CASSLGTGVNEQFF.

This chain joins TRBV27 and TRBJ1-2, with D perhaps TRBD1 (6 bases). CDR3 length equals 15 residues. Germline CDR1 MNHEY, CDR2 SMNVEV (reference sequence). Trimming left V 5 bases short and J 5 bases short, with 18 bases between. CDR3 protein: CASSPAGTPQYGYTF. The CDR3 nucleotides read TGTGCCAGCAGTCCTGCCGGGACACCGCAATATGGCTACACCTTC.

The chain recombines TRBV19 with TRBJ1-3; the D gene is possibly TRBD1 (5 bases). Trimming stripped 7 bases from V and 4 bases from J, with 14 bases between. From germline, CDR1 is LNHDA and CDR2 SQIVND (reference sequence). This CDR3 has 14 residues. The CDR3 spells CASNRQTDGNTIYF. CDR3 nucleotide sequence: TGTGCCAGTAACCGGCAGACAGACGGAAACACCATATATTTT.

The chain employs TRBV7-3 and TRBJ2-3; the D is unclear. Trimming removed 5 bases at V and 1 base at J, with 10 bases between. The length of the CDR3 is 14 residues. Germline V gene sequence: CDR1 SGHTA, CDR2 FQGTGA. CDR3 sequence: CASSPSYGTDTQYF. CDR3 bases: TGTGCCAGCAGCCCAAGCTACGGCACAGATACGCAGTATTTT.

The CDR3 DNA reads as TGTGCCAGCAGCCATTATAGCGGGAGGTACTCCTACGAGCAGTACTTC. Its translation: CASSHYSGRYSYEQYF. The chain couples TRBV7-2 to TRBJ2-7, with 10 bases aligning to TRBD2. The germline V gene encodes CDR1 SGHTA and CDR2 FQGNSA. The CDR3 extends over 16 amino acids. V lost 5 bases, J lost 0 bases, and 7 bases stayed unmatched.

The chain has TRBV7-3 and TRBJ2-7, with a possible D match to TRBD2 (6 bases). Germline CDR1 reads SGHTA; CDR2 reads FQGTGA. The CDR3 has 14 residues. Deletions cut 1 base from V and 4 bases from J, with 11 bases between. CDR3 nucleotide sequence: TGTGCCAGCAGCTTAAGTCACGGGGGTTACGAGCAGTACGTC. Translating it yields CASSLSHGGYEQYV.

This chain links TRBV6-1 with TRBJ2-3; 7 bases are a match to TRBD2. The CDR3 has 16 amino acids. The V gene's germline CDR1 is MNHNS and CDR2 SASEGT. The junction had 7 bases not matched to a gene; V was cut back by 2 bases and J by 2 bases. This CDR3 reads CASSELGGGFTDTQYF. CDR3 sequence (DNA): TGTGCCAGCAGTGAACTGGGCGGGGGTTTCACAGATACGCAGTATTTT.

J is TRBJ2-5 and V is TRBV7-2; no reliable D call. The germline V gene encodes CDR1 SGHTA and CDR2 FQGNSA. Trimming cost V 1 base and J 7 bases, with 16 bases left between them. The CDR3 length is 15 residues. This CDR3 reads CASSLVDFAKWTQYF. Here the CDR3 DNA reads TGTGCCAGCAGCTTAGTCGATTTCGCTAAATGGACCCAGTACTTC.

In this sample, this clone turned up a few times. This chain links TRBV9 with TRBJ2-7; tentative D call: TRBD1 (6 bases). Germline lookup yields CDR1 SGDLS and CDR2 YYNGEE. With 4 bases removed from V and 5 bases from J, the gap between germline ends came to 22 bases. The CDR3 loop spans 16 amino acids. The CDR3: CASSPGRGSSGDEQYV. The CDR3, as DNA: TGTGCCAGCAGCCCCGGCAGGGGCTCGTCCGGGGACGAGCAGTACGTC.

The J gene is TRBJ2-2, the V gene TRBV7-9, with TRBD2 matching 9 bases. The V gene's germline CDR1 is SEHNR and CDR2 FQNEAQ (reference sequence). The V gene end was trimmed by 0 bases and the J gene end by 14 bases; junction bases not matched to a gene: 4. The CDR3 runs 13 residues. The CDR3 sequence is CASSLAEAGGLFF. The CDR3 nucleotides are TGTGCCAGCAGCTTAGCAGAAGCGGGGGGCCTGTTTTTT. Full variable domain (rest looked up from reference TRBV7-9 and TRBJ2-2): DTGVSQNPRHKITKRGQNVTFRCDPISEHNRLYWYRQTLGQGPEFLTYFQNEAQLEKSRLLSDRFSAERPKGSFSTLEIQRTEQGDSAMYLCASSLAEAGGLFFGEGSRLTVL.

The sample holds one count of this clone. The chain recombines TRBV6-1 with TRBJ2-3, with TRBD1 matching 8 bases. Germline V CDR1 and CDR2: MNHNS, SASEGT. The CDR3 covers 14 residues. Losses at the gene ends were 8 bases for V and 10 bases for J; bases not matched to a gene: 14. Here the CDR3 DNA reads TGTGCCAGCCATGGGACAGGCATACTGCAGGCGCAGTATTTT. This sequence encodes CASHGTGILQAQYF.

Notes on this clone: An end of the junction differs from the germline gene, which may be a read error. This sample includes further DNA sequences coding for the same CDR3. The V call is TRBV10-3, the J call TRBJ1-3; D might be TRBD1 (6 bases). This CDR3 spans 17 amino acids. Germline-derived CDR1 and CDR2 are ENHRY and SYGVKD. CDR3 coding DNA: TGTGCTATCAGTGAGTCTTCCCCTGGGACACTTGGAAACACCATATATTTT. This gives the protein CAISESSPGTLGNTIYF.

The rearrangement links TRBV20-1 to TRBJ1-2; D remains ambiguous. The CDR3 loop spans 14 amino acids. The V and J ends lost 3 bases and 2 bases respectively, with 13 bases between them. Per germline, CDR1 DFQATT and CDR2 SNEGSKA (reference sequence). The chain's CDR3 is CSASRPGYNYGYTF. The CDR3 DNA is TGCAGTGCTAGTCGTCCGGGATACAACTATGGCTACACCTTC.

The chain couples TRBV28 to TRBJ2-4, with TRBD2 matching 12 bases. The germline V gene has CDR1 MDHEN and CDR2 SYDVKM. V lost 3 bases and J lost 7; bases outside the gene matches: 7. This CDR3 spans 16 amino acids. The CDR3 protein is CASSFRTSGGRNIQYF. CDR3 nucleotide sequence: TGTGCCAGCAGTTTCCGAACTAGCGGGGGGAGGAACATTCAGTACTTC. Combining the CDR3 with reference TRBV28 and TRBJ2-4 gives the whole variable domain DVKVTQSSRYLVKRTGEKVFLECVQDMDHENMFWYRQDPGLGLRLIYFSYDVKMKEKGDIPEGYSVSREKKERFSLILESASTNQTSMYLCASSFRTSGGRNIQYFGAGTRLSVL.

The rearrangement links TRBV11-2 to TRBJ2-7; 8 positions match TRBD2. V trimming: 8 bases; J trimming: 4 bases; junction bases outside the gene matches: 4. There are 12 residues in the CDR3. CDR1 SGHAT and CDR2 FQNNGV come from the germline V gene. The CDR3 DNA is TGTGCCAGCGGGTCGGGGGGGTACGAGCAGTACTTC. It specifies CASGSGGYEQYF.

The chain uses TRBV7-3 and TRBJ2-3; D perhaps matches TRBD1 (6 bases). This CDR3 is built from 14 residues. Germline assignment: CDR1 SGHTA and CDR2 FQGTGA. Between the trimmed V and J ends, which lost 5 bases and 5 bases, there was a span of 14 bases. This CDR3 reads CASSPRGFGDTQYF. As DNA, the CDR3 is TGTGCCAGCAGCCCCAGGGGATTCGGAGATACGCAGTATTTT.

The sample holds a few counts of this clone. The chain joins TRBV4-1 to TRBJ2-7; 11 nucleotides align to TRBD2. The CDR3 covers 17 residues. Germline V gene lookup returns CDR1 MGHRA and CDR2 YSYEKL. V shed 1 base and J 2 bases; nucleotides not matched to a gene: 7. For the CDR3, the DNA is TGCGCCAGCAGCCAAGGATGGTCTAGCGGGGGGCCCTACGAGCAGTACTTC. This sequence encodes CASSQGWSSGGPYEQYF.

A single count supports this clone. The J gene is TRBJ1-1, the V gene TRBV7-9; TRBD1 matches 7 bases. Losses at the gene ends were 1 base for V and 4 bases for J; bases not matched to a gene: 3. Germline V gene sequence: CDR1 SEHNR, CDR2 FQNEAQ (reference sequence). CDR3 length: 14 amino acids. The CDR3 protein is CASSLEGGGTEAFF. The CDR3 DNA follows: TGTGCCAGCAGCTTAGAAGGGGGCGGCACTGAAGCTTTCTTT.

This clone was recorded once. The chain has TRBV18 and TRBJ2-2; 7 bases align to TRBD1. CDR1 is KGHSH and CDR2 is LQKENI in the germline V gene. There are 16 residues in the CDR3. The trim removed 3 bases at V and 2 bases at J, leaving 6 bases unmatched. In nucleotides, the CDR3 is TGTGCCAGCTCACCGATGGACAGGACCAACACCGGGGAGCTGTTTTTT. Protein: CASSPMDRTNTGELFF.

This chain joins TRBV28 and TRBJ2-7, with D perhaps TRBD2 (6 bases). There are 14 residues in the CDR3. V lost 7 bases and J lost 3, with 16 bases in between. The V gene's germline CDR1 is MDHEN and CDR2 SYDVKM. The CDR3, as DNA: TGTGCCAGCATGGAGGCAGGACTATTCTACGAGCAGTACTTC. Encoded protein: CASMEAGLFYEQYF.

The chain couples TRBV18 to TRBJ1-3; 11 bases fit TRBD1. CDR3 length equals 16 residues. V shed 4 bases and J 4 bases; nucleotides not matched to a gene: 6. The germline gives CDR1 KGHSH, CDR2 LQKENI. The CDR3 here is CASSRGQGASGNTIYF. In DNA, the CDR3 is TGTGCCAGCTCACGCGGACAGGGGGCATCAGGAAACACCATATATTTT.

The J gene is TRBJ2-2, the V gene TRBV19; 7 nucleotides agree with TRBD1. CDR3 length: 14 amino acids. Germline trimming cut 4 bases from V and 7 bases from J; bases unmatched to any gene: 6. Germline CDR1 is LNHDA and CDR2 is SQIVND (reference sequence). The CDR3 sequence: CASSTQTGRGELFF. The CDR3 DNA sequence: TGTGCCAGTAGTACCCAGACAGGGCGCGGGGAGCTGTTTTTT.

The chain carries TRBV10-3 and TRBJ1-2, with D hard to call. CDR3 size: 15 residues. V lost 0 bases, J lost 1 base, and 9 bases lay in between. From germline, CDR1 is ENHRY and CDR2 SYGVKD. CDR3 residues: CAISESTMGNYGYTF. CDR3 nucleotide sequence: TGTGCCATCAGTGAGTCGACTATGGGTAACTATGGCTACACCTTC.

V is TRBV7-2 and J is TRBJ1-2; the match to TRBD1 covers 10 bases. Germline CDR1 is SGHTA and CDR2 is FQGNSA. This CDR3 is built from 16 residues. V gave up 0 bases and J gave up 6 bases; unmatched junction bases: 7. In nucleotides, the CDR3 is TGTGCCAGCAGCTTAGCGGGTGGACAGGGGGTAAATGGCTACACCTTC. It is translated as CASSLAGGQGVNGYTF.

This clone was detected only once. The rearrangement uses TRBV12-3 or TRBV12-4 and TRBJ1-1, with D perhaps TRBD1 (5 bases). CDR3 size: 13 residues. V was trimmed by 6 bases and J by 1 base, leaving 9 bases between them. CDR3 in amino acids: CASSPTGNTEAFF. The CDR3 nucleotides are TGTGCCAGCAGCCCTACAGGGAACACTGAAGCTTTCTTT.

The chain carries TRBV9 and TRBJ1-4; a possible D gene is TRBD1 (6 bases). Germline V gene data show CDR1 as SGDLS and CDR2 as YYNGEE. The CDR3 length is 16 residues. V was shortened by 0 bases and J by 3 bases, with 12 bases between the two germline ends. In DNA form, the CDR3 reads TGTGCCAGCAGCGTAGGCGGCAGGGGCGCTAATGAAAAACTGTTTTTT. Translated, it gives CASSVGGRGANEKLFF.

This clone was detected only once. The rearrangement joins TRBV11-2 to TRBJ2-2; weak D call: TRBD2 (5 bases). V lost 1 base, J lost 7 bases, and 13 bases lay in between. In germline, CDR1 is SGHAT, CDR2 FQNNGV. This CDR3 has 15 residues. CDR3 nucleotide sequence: TGTGCCAGCAGCTTAGCAGAACTAGTCCACGGGGAGCTGTTTTTT. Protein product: CASSLAELVHGELFF.